This T cell receptor (beta chain) emerged from a study of T-cell reconstitution after alpha-beta-depleted transplantation in children. General observations from the study: T-cell counts and diversity at one year post-transplant came mainly from newly produced T cells.

Using unique molecular identifiers, the investigators prepared the TCRbeta library. TCRdb analysed the PCR reads with MiXCR anew, one entry per CDR3 protein. The sample carries some 600,000 distinct CDR3 sequences, roughly 13% recorded once. This clonotype was seen at least ten times. Its antigen is still unknown. The sample was PBMCs, mostly from graft donor cells, taken 360 days after TCRalphabeta/CD19-depleted stem cell transplant. The TCR comes from a male patient younger than 18 who had a stem cell transplant for acute myeloid leukemia, so the T cells may come from the graft donor.

This CDR3 reads CASSLDPGRAAYEQYF. CDR3 DNA: TGTGCCAGCAGCTTAGACCCCGGAAGAGCGGCCTACGAGCAGTACTTC. V and J are TRBV11-2 and TRBJ2-7; a weak D match, TRBD2 (5 bases). The length of the CDR3 is 16 residues. Trimming left V 0 bases short and J 2 bases short, with 14 bases between. Germline values: CDR1 SGHAT, CDR2 FQNNGV.